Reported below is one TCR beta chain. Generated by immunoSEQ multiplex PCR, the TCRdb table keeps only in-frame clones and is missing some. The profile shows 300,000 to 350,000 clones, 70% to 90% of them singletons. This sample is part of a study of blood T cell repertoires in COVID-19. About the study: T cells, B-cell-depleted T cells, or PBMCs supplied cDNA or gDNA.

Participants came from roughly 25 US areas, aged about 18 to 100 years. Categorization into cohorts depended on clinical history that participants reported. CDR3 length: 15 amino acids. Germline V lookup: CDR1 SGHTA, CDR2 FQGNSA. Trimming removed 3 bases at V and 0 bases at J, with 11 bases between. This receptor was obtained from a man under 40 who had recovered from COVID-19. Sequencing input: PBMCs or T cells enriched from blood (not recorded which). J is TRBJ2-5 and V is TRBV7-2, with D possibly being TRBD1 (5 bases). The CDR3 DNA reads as TGTGCCAGCAGCTTTAGCAGGGTGAACCAAGAGACCCAGTACTTC. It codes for CASSFSRVNQETQYF.